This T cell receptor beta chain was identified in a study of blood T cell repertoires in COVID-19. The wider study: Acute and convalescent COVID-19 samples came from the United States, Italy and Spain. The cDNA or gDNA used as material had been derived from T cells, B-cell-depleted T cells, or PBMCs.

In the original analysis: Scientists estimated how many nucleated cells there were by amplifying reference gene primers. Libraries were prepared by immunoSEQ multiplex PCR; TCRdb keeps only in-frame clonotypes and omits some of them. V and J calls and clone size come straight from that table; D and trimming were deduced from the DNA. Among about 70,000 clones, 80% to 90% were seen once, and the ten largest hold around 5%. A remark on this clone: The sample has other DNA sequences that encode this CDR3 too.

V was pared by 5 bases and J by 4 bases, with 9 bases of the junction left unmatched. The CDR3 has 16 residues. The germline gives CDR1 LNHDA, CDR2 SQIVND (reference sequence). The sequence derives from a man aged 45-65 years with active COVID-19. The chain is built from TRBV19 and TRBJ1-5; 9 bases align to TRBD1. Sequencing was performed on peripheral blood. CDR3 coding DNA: TGTGCCAGTAGTCGGCGGACAGGGGATAGTAATCAGCCCCAGCATTTT. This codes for CASSRRTGDSNQPQHF.